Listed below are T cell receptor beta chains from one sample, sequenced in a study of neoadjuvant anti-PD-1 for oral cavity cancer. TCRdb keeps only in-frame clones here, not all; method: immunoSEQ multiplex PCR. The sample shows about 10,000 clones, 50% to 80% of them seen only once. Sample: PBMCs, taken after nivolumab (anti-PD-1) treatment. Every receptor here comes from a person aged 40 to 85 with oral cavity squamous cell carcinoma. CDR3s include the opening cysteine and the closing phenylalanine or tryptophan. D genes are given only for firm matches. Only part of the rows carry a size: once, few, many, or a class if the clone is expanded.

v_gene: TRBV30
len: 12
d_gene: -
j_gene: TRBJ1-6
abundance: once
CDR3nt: TGTGCCTGGAGTGTACGCGGTTCACCCCTCCACTTT
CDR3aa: CAWSVRGSPLHF

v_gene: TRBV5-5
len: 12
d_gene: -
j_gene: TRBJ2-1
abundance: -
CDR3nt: TGTGCCAGCAGCTGGACCGGGAATGAGCAGTTCTTC
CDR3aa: CASSWTGNEQFF

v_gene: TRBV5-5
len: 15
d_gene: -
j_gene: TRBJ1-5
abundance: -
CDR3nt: TGTGCCAGCAGCCTTACAGACGGAAGCAATCAGCCCCAGCATTTT
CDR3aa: CASSLTDGSNQPQHF

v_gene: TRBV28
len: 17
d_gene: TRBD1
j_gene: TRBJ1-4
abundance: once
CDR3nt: TGTGCCAGCAGTCCGTGGACAGGGGGCGGAACTAATGAAAAACTGTTTTTT
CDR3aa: CASSPWTGGGTNEKLFF

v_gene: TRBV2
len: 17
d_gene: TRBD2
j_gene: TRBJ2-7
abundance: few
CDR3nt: TGTGCCAGCACTCGCGGACTAGCGGGGGGTCCCCAGGGCGAGCAGTACTTC
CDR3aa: CASTRGLAGGPQGEQYF

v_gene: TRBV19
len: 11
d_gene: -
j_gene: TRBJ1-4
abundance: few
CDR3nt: TGTGCCAGTAGGGCGGAGGAGCCTCTTGTTTTT
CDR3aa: CASRAEEPLVF

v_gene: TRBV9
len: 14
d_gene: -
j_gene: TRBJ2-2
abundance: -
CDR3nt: TGTGCCAGCAGCCCCCGAGGGCAAACCGGGGAGCTGTTTTTT
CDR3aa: CASSPRGQTGELFF

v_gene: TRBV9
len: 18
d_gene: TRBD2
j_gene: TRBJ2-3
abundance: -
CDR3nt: TGTGCCAGCAGCGTAGCTACGTCTAGCGGGGGACCCACAGATACGCAGTATTTT
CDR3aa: CASSVATSSGGPTDTQYF

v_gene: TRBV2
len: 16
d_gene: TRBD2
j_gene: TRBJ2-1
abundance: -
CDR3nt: TGTGCCAGCAGGCCCCCGGGACTATCCGACTACAATGAGCAGTTCTTC
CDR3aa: CASRPPGLSDYNEQFF

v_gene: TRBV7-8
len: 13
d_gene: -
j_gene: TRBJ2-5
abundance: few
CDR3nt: TGTGCCAGCAGCTTAGAGGGGCAAGAGACCCAGTACTTC
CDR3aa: CASSLEGQETQYF

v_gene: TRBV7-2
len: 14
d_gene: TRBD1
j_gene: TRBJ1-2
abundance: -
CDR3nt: TGTGCCAGCAGCTCCGGACAGGGGGTGGGTGGCTACACCTTC
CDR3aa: CASSSGQGVGGYTF

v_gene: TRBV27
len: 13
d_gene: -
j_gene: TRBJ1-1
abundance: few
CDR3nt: TGTGCCAGCAGTTTTGCAGGAAAGACTGAAGCTTTCTTT
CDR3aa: CASSFAGKTEAFF

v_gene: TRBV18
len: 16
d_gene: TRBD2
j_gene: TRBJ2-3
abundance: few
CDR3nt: TGTGCCAGCTCACCTTCCGGACTAGCGAGCACAGATACGCAGTATTTT
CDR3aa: CASSPSGLASTDTQYF

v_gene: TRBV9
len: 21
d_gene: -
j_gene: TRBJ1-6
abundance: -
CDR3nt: TGTGCCAGCAGCGTAGTGGGAGGTAGGGGCCGACCCAGCTCCTATAATTCACCCCTCCACTTT
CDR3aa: CASSVVGGRGRPSSYNSPLHF

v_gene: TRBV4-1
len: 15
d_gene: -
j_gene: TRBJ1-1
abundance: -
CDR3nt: TGCGCCAGCAGCCAAGATGAGAACCTCTACACTGAAGCTTTCTTT
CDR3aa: CASSQDENLYTEAFF

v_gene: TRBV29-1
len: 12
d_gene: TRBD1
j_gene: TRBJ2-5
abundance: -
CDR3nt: TGCAGCGTGAGGGACAGGGAAGAGACCCAGTACTTC
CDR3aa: CSVRDREETQYF